This record concerns one T cell receptor beta chain sequence. This clonotype was found many times. Its antigen specificity is not known. Base qualities are missing; no much larger clone stands one base away. This sample stems from a study of regulatory T cells in long-lasting Graves disease (dated by TCRdb to the early 2020s). Describing the broader study: In the newly diagnosed Graves' disease group, patients had been taking antithyroid drugs for less than 3 months. The study was registered as a clinical trial and conducted in China. TCR sequencing covered around 13 persistent and around 20 newly diagnosed Graves' disease patients, 33 samples in total. This study used TCR sequencing and RNA sequencing of peripheral blood to compare persistent Graves' disease patients against newly diagnosed Graves' disease patients.

From the germline V gene (reference sequence), CDR1 is MNHEY and CDR2 is SMNVEV. The cysteine opens and the phenylalanine closes a CDR3 of 13 amino acids. Kept here is only the CDR3 DNA, which spans 39 bases and is read in frame from base 1. V sheds 0 bases and J sheds 6 bases, leaving 6 bases between their ends. The method was multiplex PCR. TCRdb records Illumina HiSeq 4000 as the sequencer. TCR beta libraries were built with iRepertoire HTBI primers and Arm-PCR amplification of CDR3 regions. Gel purification was performed on PCR products prior to sequencing. In the paper's pipeline: Across samples, around 58 TRBV and roughly 13 TRBJ segments were identified and used for gene usage analysis of CDR3 amino acid clonotypes. COPE and FqMerger were used to merge filtered high-quality paired reads into contigs. BLAST was used to align contigs to the IMGT TRBV, TRBD and TRBJ reference genes, and CDR3 was defined following IMGT. Any clonotype with a frequency above 0.1% was counted as a highly expanded clone. Shannon entropy was used to measure repertoire diversity, and the Gini coefficient was used to measure V-J evenness. Public clonotypes were defined as clonotypes shared by more than one individual. The raw public reads went through TCRdb reprocessing: fastp at Q25, MiXCR clone calling, in-frame beta chains kept. Duplicate CDR3 protein sequences are folded into a single record with the most common DNA and genes. TCRdb, rather than the study authors, made the V and J calls. Present in this sample are hundreds of thousands of distinct CDR3 sequences, roughly 15% of which were seen just once. Approximately 20% of the sample lies in the top ten.

This sample's time point label indicates: newly diagnosed GD, antithyroid drugs for less than 3 months. RNA was extracted from PBMCs in TRIzol for both TCR sequencing and RNA sequencing. Graves' disease was diagnosed according to American Thyroid Association guidelines. The patients came from an endocrinology department in Xi'an, China. Each patient gave approximately 9.7 milliliters of peripheral blood, collected in an EDTA anticoagulant tube. Ficoll Paque Plus density gradient separation was used to isolate PBMCs, and no further T cell sorting was performed. An Agilent 2100 Bioanalyzer and agarose gel were used to check RNA quality, and a NanoDrop 2000 was used to measure RNA concentration. Points the paper makes about the study in general: Persistent Graves' disease patients showed lower TCR Shannon entropy and fewer highly expanded clones than newly diagnosed patients, suggesting clonal expansion. The study examined only peripheral blood because the primary lesion, thyroid tissue, could not be accessed. Only the TCR beta chain was sequenced and analyzed. The authors acknowledged the small sample size as a limitation that may reduce accuracy. Persistent disease showed preferential use of TRBV28, TRBJ1-2 and TRBJ2-5, whereas newly diagnosed disease favored TRBV20-1 and TRBJ2-1. Patients with persistent disease shared more public clonotypes (around 3,000) than newly diagnosed patients did (approximately 970).

These same data were also listed under a study on T cells in Graves' hyperthyroidism and ophthalmopathy. From the second report: Stable Graves' hyperthyroidism was defined as the absence of progression to ophthalmopathy over 18 months of follow-up. Hyperthyroidism patients were newly diagnosed, had a disease duration of under 2 months, and were aged 18 to 65 years. Patients with uncontrolled infections, other autoimmune diseases, pregnancy or lactation were excluded. Diagnoses relied on clinical symptoms, serum thyroxine and TRAb, thyroid ultrasound and orbital computed tomography. The TCR CDR3 was subjected to a first round of RT-PCR using the HTBI primer set and the Qiagen OneStep RT-PCR kit. Most expanded thyroid clonotypes (frequency above 0.001) were also detected in blood, suggesting blood repertoires may reflect thyroid immune responses. Ophthalmopathy was separated from stable hyperthyroidism by a 13 V-J signature model, with approximately 86% sensitivity and 81% to 82% specificity obtained in cross-validation and 80%/75% obtained in testing. In validation, progression to ophthalmopathy was predicted by the model with about 70% sensitivity and about 72% specificity, a median of about 6.8 months before onset. TCR V-J signatures able to tell the groups apart were searched for in a discovery cohort of 100 or so patients, of whom more than 40 had Graves' ophthalmopathy and roughly 57 had stable Graves' hyperthyroidism. Prospective prediction of ophthalmopathy was tested in an independent validation cohort of approximately 19 hyperthyroidism patients and some 17 patients who later progressed to ophthalmopathy. For training and testing, the 100 or so patients in the discovery cohort were randomly divided in a 7:3 ratio. The study also compared thyroid tissue and blood T-cell repertoires from about six Graves' hyperthyroidism patients. After blood sampling, hyperthyroidism patients were treated with methimazole at a starting dose of 30 mg daily, and ophthalmopathy patients were treated with high-dose intravenous methylprednisolone. The libraries were constructed in a second round of multiplex PCR and then size-selected and purified. Paired-end sequencing of the libraries was performed with 100 bp reads on an Illumina HiSeq2000. SOAPnuke was used to process the raw data, removing reads that contained adapters or uncalled bases, had a mean Phred below 15, or lacked an exact match to the constant primer or identifier. COPE v1.2.5 was used to merge high-quality paired reads, and clonotypes were defined as unique nucleotide sequences. MiTCR v1.1 was used to align clonotypes to the IMGT TRBV, TRBD and TRBJ reference segments. Analysis was restricted to V-J combinations with a frequency above 0.0001, which covered about 99% of repertoires. The TCS score was defined as the ratio of F50 (clonal expansion) to E x V (chaos), calculated using BLOSUM62-based TCRdist between CDR3 peptides within each V-J. Welch's t-statistics and random forest reduced 500 to 550 V-J features to some 14, which were used in a naive Bayes classifier (R e1071). Sample size was not statistically predetermined, and investigators were not blinded to group allocation. The paper reports TCR Vbeta CDR3 sequencing of fewer than 150 peripheral blood samples: 40 to 45 ophthalmopathy, under 80 hyperthyroidism and around 17 progressor patients.

The sequenced sample was peripheral blood mononuclear cells (PBMCs), obtained at new diagnosis, from a patient treated with antithyroid drugs. This TCR was recovered from a woman aged 25-40 years with Graves disease. Donor details come from another sample of the same person, matched by shared clones. The chain employs TRBV27 and TRBJ1-5; the D gene is perhaps TRBD1, on 5 matching bases. The CDR3: CASSLSGVQPQHF. The nucleotides are TGTGCCAGCAGTTTATCAGGGGTTCAGCCCCAGCATTTT.